This T cell receptor beta chain was documented in a study of T-cell reconstitution after alpha-beta-depleted transplantation in children (dated by TCRdb to 2015 to 2016). As for the study more broadly: Using TCR repertoire profiling, the study quantitatively followed how T-cell immune reconstitution unfolded in children after TCRalphabeta/CD19-depleted allogeneic hematopoietic cell transplantation. The research as a whole found: In some patients, high TCRbeta diversity at day 60 was attributed to recipient T cells and intrathymic progenitors that had survived conditioning. Over subsequent months, a decline in hyperexpanded clone frequencies was noted, and after one year, T-cell counts and TCRbeta diversity were mostly ascribed to newly produced T cells. The apparently early alphabetaT-cell count recovery about two months after transplant was reportedly dependent on only several hundred rapidly expanded clones derived from non-depleted graft cells.

Library prep was done by PCR. Sequencing used an Illumina HiSeq 2500. To normalize quantification of the TCRbeta repertoire, the TCR libraries were built with molecular barcoding that relied on unique molecular identifiers. The public reads were run again by TCRdb, first through fastp at Q25 and then through MiXCR, and only productive beta chains were kept. Rows with a matching CDR3 protein are joined into one entry that keeps the most common DNA and genes. Recorded for this sample are 500,000 to 750,000 distinct CDR3 sequences; 20% to 30% of them occurred a single time. Of the sample, about 35% is held by the ten largest clones. About this clonotype itself: This clone's antigen is unknown. A much larger clone lies a single base off, so this may be a read error.

The meaning of the sample's treatment or condition label: allogeneic hematopoietic cell transplantation with graft depleted of TCRalphabeta T cells and CD19 B cells. The children who served as transplant recipients had been given grafts of TCRalphabeta/CD19-depleted allogeneic hematopoietic cells. The CDR3 measures 18 amino acids from cysteine to phenylalanine. Of the read, only the CDR3 DNA is kept; its 54 bases are in frame from base 1. Looking up the germline V gene (reference sequence) yields CDR1 MNHEY and CDR2 SMNVEV. This receptor was obtained from a boy in the first two years of life with Wiskott-Aldrich syndrome, due to receive a stem cell transplant. Sequencing was performed on PBMCs, taken before TCRalphabeta/CD19-depleted stem cell transplant. This sequence uses TRBV27 and TRBJ2-1; possibly the D gene is TRBD2, per 6 matching bases. The DNA sequence is TGTGCCAGCAGTTTCGTTTTCTTTGGTGGCGGGGCGTACACTGAGCAGTTCTTC. It specifies CASSFVFFGGGAYTEQFF.